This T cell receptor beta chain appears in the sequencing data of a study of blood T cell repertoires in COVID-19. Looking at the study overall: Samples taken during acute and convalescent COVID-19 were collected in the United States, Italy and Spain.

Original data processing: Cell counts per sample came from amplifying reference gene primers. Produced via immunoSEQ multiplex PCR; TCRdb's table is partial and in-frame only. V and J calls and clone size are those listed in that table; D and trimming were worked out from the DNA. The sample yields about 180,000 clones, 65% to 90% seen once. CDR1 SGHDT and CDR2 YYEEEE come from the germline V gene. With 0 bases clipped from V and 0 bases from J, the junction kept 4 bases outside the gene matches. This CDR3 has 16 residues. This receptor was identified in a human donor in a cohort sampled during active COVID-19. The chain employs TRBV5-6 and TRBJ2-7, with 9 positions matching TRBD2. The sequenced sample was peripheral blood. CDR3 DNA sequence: TGTGCCAGCAGCTTGGGACTAGCGGAGAGCTCCTACGAGCAGTACTTC. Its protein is CASSLGLAESSYEQYF.